This is a list of T cell receptor beta chains from one sample in a study of blood T cell repertoires in COVID-19. Here immunoSEQ multiplex PCR was the method, and the copy in TCRdb shows in-frame clones only, minus some. The data contain about 59,000 clones, around four fifths of them seen just once; the ten biggest clones take up approximately 14%. Material for sequencing was peripheral blood. The receptor source for this set is a woman in her seventies with acute or convalescent COVID-19. Each CDR3 is given with its conserved first and last residue. A D gene is named only where the DNA matches it firmly. Some rows have no size entry. The others give once, few or many, or a class for an expanded clone.

v_call	d_call	clone_size	cdr3_length	j_call	cdr3_aa	cdr3_nt
TRBV29-1	NA	NA	11	TRBJ1-4	CSVARGEKLFF	TGCAGCGTTGCCAGGGGAGAAAAACTGTTTTTT
TRBV4-2	TRBD1	once	16	TRBJ1-2	CASSPRQGGLLSGYTF	TGTGCCAGCAGCCCCCGACAGGGTGGTTTGCTGTCTGGCTACACCTTC
TRBV5-1	TRBD1	NA	15	TRBJ1-4	CASSLGSGQDEKLFF	TGCGCCAGCAGCTTGGGGTCCGGACAGGATGAAAAACTGTTTTTT
TRBV11-2	NA	NA	17	TRBJ2-6	CASTTQGFVSGANVLTF	TGTGCCAGCACCACACAGGGATTCGTCTCTGGGGCCAACGTCCTGACTTTC
TRBV29-1	NA	few	13	TRBJ1-1	CSAGGPTGTEAFF	TGCAGCGCTGGAGGGCCAACGGGGACTGAAGCTTTCTTT
TRBV5-1	NA	few	13	TRBJ1-2	CASSPPGLYGYTF	TGCGCCAGCAGCCCCCCCGGACTCTATGGCTACACCTTC
TRBV5-1	NA	NA	12	TRBJ1-2	CASSSETYGYTF	TGCGCCAGCAGCAGCGAAACCTATGGCTACACCTTC
TRBV2	TRBD1	NA	16	TRBJ2-2	CASSRDRGVNTGELFF	TGTGCCAGCAGTAGGGACAGGGGGGTTAACACCGGGGAGCTGTTTTTT
TRBV3-1/TRBV3-2	NA	few	15	TRBJ1-6	CASRGEGPYNSPLHF	TGTGCCAGCAGGGGGGAGGGGCCCTATAATTCACCCCTCCACTTT
TRBV6-5	NA	NA	15	TRBJ1-1	CASSAEPGEGTEAFF	TGTGCCAGCAGCGCCGAACCCGGGGAGGGCACTGAAGCTTTCTTT
TRBV7-7	NA	medium-sized	19	TRBJ1-6	CASSPRGDPASSYNSPLHF	TGTGCTAGCAGCCCCCGGGGGGACCCCGCGAGCTCCTATAATTCACCCCTCCACTTT
TRBV19	NA	NA	15	TRBJ1-3	CASSMAAFSGNTIYF	TGTGCCAGTAGTATGGCCGCTTTCTCTGGAAACACCATATATTTT
TRBV7-8	TRBD1	NA	15	TRBJ1-2	CASSLGGTGRDGYTF	TGTGCCAGCAGCTTAGGAGGGACAGGGCGAGATGGCTACACCTTC
TRBV27	NA	NA	12	TRBJ2-5	CASSARGETQYF	TGTGCCAGCAGCGCCCGGGGGGAGACCCAGTACTTC
TRBV21-1	NA	NA	16	TRBJ1-5	CASSASTGRSNQPQHF	TGTGCCAGCAGCGCCTCTACAGGGAGAAGCAATCAGCCCCAGCATTTT
TRBV5-1	NA	NA	15	TRBJ2-1	CASSLGGDSYNEQFF	TGCGCCAGCAGCTTGGGGGGCGACTCCTACAATGAGCAGTTCTTC
TRBV5-6	TRBD1	medium-sized	16	TRBJ1-2	CATSRSLDRGGEGYTF	TGTGCCACCTCGAGGAGCCTGGACAGGGGAGGTGAGGGCTACACCTTC